This TCR beta chain was retrieved from a study of blood T cells in healthy people across ages. Study details: About one barcoded TCR beta cDNA was captured per two T cells. Overall study findings and caveats: Unknown donor CMV status possibly confounded expanded clonotype changes.

The CDR3 contains 15 residues. Trimming left V 5 bases short and J 4 bases short, with 16 bases between. In germline, CDR1 is SGHRS, CDR2 YFSETQ. Worth noting for this clonotype: Its specificity is unknown.

The authors ran a second PCR of about 7 to 11 cycles using a sample-barcoded 5' primer and a J-beta primer mix. TCRdb processed the 5' RACE reads anew with MiXCR; each CDR3 protein has one entry. Of hundreds of thousands of distinct CDR3 sequences in the sample, around 25% were seen once. The data also belong to a second study, concerning T cells of mothers and their children. According to that study: The yield was over 8.5 million TCR beta CDR3 reads from each mother and approximately 3 million from each child.

The V gene is TRBV5-1, the J gene TRBJ2-1; a weak D match, TRBD1 (5 bases). This TCR was sampled from a boy younger than 18 in good health. The sequencing input was blood. The CDR3 DNA reads as TGCGCCAGCAGACCTGGGGCTGTTGGATACAATGAGCAGTTCTTC. Its protein is CASRPGAVGYNEQFF. Filled out from reference TRBV5-1 and TRBJ2-1, the complete variable domain reads KAGVTQTPRYLIKTRGQQVTLSCSPISGHRSVSWYQQTPGQGLQFLFEYFSETQRNKGNFPGRFSGRQFSNSRSEMNVSTLELGDSALYLCASRPGAVGYNEQFFGPGTRLTVL.